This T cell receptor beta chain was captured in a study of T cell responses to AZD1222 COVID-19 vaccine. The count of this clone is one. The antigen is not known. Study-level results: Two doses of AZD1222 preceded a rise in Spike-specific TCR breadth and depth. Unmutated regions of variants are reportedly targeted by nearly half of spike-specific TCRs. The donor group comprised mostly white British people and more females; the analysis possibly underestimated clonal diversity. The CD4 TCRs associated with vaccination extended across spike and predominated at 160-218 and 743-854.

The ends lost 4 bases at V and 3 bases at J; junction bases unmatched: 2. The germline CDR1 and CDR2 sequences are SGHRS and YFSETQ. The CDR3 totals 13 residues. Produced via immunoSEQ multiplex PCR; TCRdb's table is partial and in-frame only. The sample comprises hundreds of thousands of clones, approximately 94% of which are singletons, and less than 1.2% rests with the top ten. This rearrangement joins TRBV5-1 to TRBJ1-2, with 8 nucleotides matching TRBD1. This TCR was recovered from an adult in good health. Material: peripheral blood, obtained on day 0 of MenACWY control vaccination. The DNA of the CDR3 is TGCGCCAGCAGCGGACAGGGTGACTATGGCTACACCTTC. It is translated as CASSGQGDYGYTF. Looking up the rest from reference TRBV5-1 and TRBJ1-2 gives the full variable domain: KAGVTQTPRYLIKTRGQQVTLSCSPISGHRSVSWYQQTPGQGLQFLFEYFSETQRNKGNFPGRFSGRQFSNSRSEMNVSTLELGDSALYLCASSGQGDYGYTFGSGTRLTVV.